This T cell receptor (beta chain) emerged from a study of blood T cell repertoires in COVID-19. Study overall: From T cells, B-cell-depleted T cells, or PBMCs came the material, which was cDNA or gDNA.

Trimming left V 4 bases short and J 4 bases short, with 11 bases between. Germline V gene lookup returns CDR1 LGHDT and CDR2 YNNKEL (reference sequence). CDR3 length: 15 residues. Assay used: immunoSEQ multiplex PCR; TCRdb lists only in-frame clones, some missing. Here the sample spans fewer than 350,000 clones, 88% being singletons. The rearrangement links TRBV3-1 (or the pseudogene TRBV3-2) to TRBJ2-6; D possibly corresponds to TRBD2 (5 bases). Source material: PBMCs or T cells enriched from blood (not recorded which). The clonotype originates from a woman aged 60-75 years in a cohort exposed to, infected with or recovered from COVID-19 (not recorded which). In nucleotides, the CDR3 is TGTGCCAGCAGCCCCTCTAGCAAAGGGGCCAACGTCCTGACTTTC. Protein: CASSPSSKGANVLTF.